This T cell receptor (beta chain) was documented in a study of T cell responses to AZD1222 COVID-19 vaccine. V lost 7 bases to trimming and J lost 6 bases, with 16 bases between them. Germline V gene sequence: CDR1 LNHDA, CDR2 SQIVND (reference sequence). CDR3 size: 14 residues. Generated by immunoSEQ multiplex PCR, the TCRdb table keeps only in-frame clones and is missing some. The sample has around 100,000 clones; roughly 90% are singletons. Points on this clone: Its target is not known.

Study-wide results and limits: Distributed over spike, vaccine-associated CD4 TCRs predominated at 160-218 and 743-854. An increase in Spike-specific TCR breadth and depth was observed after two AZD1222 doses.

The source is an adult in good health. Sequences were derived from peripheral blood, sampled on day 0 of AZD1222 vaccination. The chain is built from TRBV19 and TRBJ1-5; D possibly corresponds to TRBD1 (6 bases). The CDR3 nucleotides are TGTGCCAGTAAAAAAACAGGGATTGGTCAGCCCCAGCATTTT. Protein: CASKKTGIGQPQHF. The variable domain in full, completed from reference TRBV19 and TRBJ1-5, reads DGGITQSPKYLFRKEGQNVTLSCEQNLNHDAMYWYRQDPGQGLRLIYYSQIVNDFQKGDIAEGYSVSREKKESFPLTVTSAQKNPTAFYLCASKKTGIGQPQHFGDGTRLSIL.